These 9 T cell receptor beta chains were all obtained from the same sample, sequenced in a study of CD8 T cells in ankylosing spondylitis. Each CDR3 protein is one row after TCRdb ran MiXCR on the 5' RACE reads. The sample carries roughly 130,000 distinct CDR3 sequences, about 13% recorded once. Material: blood, either unsorted or a sorted T cell fraction (not recorded which). The receptor source for this set is a female donor with ankylosing spondylitis or in good health (not recorded which).

In its sample, this clonotype was seen many times. The J gene is TRBJ1-1, the V gene TRBV6-5, with 7 bases fitting TRBD1. The CDR3 is 14 residues long. Trimming cost V 3 bases and J 5 bases; bases outside gene matches: 6. The germline gives CDR1 MNHEY, CDR2 SVGAGI. The CDR3 here is CASSYQSRGTEAFF. Here the CDR3 DNA reads TGTGCCAGCAGTTATCAGAGCAGGGGGACTGAAGCTTTCTTT.

This clonotype showed up many times. The rearrangement joins TRBV9 to TRBJ2-3; possibly TRBD2 for D (7 bases). Trimming removed 3 bases from V and 4 bases from J, with 18 bases in between. Germline V gene data show CDR1 as SGDLS and CDR2 as YYNGEE. The CDR3 runs to 16 residues. CDR3 bases: TGTGCCAGCAGCGACAACCCGGGGGGCGTGGCAGATACGCAGTATTTT. It codes for CASSDNPGGVADTQYF. Combining the CDR3 with reference TRBV9 and TRBJ2-3 gives the whole variable domain DSGVTQTPKHLITATGQRVTLRCSPRSGDLSVYWYQQSLDQGLQFLIQYYNGEERAKGNILERFSAQQFPDLHSELNLSSLELGDSALYFCASSDNPGGVADTQYFGPGTRLTVL.

This clonotype was observed a handful of times. The junction and the germline gene differ at one end; a read error may be behind it. This chain connects TRBV6-5 to TRBJ1-1; the D gene is possibly TRBD1 (5 bases). Germline CDR1 and CDR2: MNHEY and SVGAGI. The CDR3 runs to 15 residues. The CDR3 DNA sequence: TGTGCCGGCAGTTACTCAGGCAGGGCGAACACTGAAGCTTTCTTT. Translation gives CAGSYSGRANTEAFF.

A few counts support this clonotype. V gene TRBV5-1 combines with J gene TRBJ2-7; 7 positions agree with TRBD1. The CDR3 has 15 residues. CDR1 and CDR2 (germline): SGHRS, YFSETQ. V lost 2 bases to trimming and J lost 4 bases; unmatched junction nucleotides: 9. This chain's CDR3 is CASSFRLAQGYEQYF. The CDR3, as DNA: TGCGCCAGCAGCTTCCGGCTAGCACAGGGGTACGAGCAGTACTTC.

This clonotype was detected ten times or more. V gene TRBV10-3 combines with J gene TRBJ1-1; maybe TRBD1 (6 bases). CDR1 and CDR2 (germline): ENHRY, SYGVKD. The CDR3 is made up of 13 amino acids. V was trimmed by 10 bases and J by 1 base, leaving 13 bases between them. CDR3 DNA sequence: TGTGCCACCTCTCCGACAGGGAACACTGAAGCTTTCTTT. Translated, it gives CATSPTGNTEAFF.

This clonotype has just a few counts. V gene TRBV5-1 combines with J gene TRBJ2-1, with 10 bases matching TRBD1. This CDR3 contains 15 residues. Germline V gives CDR1 SGHRS, CDR2 YFSETQ. Trimming took 4 bases from V and 3 from J; bases not matched to a gene: 4. The CDR3 DNA reads TGCGCCAGCAGCGGGGGACAGGGGAACTACAATGAGCAGTTCTTC. Amino acids: CASSGGQGNYNEQFF. Full variable domain (missing parts from reference TRBV5-1 and TRBJ2-1): KAGVTQTPRYLIKTRGQQVTLSCSPISGHRSVSWYQQTPGQGLQFLFEYFSETQRNKGNFPGRFSGRQFSNSRSEMNVSTLELGDSALYLCASSGGQGNYNEQFFGPGTRLTVL.

The chain joins TRBV20-1 to TRBJ1-6; a weak D match, TRBD1 (5 bases). The CDR3 has 15 amino acids. Trimming stripped 1 base from V and 1 base from J, with 8 bases between. CDR1 is DFQATT, CDR2 SNEGSKA, per germline (reference sequence). As DNA, the CDR3 is TGCAGTGCTAGAGGGGGGTGGTCCTATAATTCACCCCTCCACTTT. Translated: CSARGGWSYNSPLHF.

This clonotype has only a few counts. This rearrangement joins TRBV7-2 to TRBJ2-5; 8 nucleotides line up with TRBD2. The V and J ends lost 5 bases and 11 bases, in that order; junction bases with no gene match: 13. The germline V gene has CDR1 SGHTA and CDR2 FQGNSA. This CDR3 contains 14 residues. The CDR3, as DNA: TGTGCCAGCAGCATAACGGGGGGGGCGAATCAACAGTACTTC. Encoded protein: CASSITGGANQQYF.

This clonotype was recorded many times. The chain uses TRBV5-1 and TRBJ1-4, with a weak D call TRBD1 (6 bases). Germline CDR1 and CDR2: SGHRS and YFSETQ. The CDR3 runs to 16 residues. The germline V and J ends were trimmed by 2 bases and 8 bases, with 19 bases remaining between them. In nucleotides, the CDR3 is TGCGCCAGCAGCTTCTCCGGGGGGCAGGGCGGAGAAAAACTGTTTTTT. This codes for CASSFSGGQGGEKLFF.